The 6 T cell receptor beta chains presented below share a single source sample, sequenced in a study of shared clonotypes between healthy human individuals. Only in-frame clones appear in the TCRdb table, and some are missing; sequencing was by immunoSEQ multiplex PCR. The profile covers more than 2 million clones, with roughly 95% appearing a single time and more than 0.1% taken by the ten largest. The sample consisted of naive CD4+ T cells sorted from blood. Subset: CD45RA+ positively selected. These receptors were collected from a man aged 18 to 29 in good health.

Remarks on this clone: Compared with germline, one end of the junction differs, possibly owing to a read error. The J gene is TRBJ1-4, the V gene TRBV20-1, with 8 bases matching TRBD1. Germline V lookup: CDR1 DFQATT, CDR2 SNEGSKA (reference sequence). This CDR3 comprises 11 residues. CDR3 amino acids: CSARESGQVVF. The CDR3 DNA reads TGCAGTGCTAGAGAGTCGGGACAGGTTGTTTTT.

Notes on this clone: The sample contains more than one DNA sequence encoding this CDR3. The rearrangement joins TRBV6-6 to TRBJ2-7, with 8 bases that match TRBD1. This CDR3 contains 14 residues. V was pared by 6 bases and J by 1 base, with 5 bases of the junction left unmatched. Germline-derived CDR1 and CDR2 are MNHNY and SVGAGI (reference sequence). CDR3 loop: CASSQGQGSYEQYF. The CDR3, as DNA: TGTGCCAGCAGCCAAGGACAGGGTTCCTACGAGCAGTACTTC.

The CDR3 loop reads CASSPLGRGYKNEQFF. CDR3 DNA: TGTGCCAGCAGTCCCCTGGGCAGGGGTTATAAAAATGAGCAGTTCTTC. The chain combines TRBV28 with TRBJ2-1; possible D gene TRBD1, 6 bases. Trimming took 5 bases from V and 7 from J, leaving 21 bases between them. Germline CDR1 and CDR2: MDHEN and SYDVKM. This CDR3 comprises 16 residues.

This chain joins TRBV28 and TRBJ1-2; unclear D gene. Looked up from germline, CDR1 is MDHEN and CDR2 is SYDVKM. V was pared by 6 bases and J by 8 bases, with 10 bases between. The CDR3 extends over 11 amino acids. The CDR3 loop is CASSRTSGYTF. The CDR3 DNA is TGTGCCAGCAGCCGAACAAGCGGCTACACCTTC.

This chain joins TRBV5-6 and TRBJ2-4, with 8 bases fitting TRBD1. The trim removed 0 bases at V and 0 bases at J, leaving 11 bases unmatched. The CDR3 loop spans 19 amino acids. Looked up from germline, CDR1 is SGHDT and CDR2 is YYEEEE. CDR3: CASSLGAQGEPLAKNIQYF. The CDR3, as DNA: TGTGCCAGCAGCTTGGGGGCACAGGGGGAACCCCTAGCCAAAAACATTCAGTACTTC.

This chain connects TRBV29-1 to TRBJ1-6; D may be TRBD1 (5 bases). Germline V CDR1 and CDR2: SQVTM, ANQGSEA. Trimming shortened V by 7 bases and J by 8 bases, and 15 bases separated the two germline ends. There are 13 residues in the CDR3. CDR3 loop: CSARWRGYSPLHF. The CDR3 nucleotides read TGCAGCGCCCGCTGGAGGGGTTATTCACCCCTCCACTTT.